These 30 T cell receptor beta chains were sequenced from one sample in a study of PD-1 blockade in classical Hodgkin lymphoma. Some clones are missing from TCRdb's copy, which holds only in-frame ones; the method was immunoSEQ multiplex PCR. Of just under 30,000 clones in the sample, 60% to 80% were seen once. Every patient experienced relapse after autologous stem cell transplantation, and brentuximab vedotin exposure varied. The sequences come from peripheral blood mononuclear cells (PBMCs), collected before the second cycle of nivolumab. The receptors were sampled from a human donor with classical Hodgkin lymphoma.

The genes are TRBV14 and TRBJ1-4, with TRBD1 identical over 9 bases. CDR3 length: 15 amino acids. Germline CDR1 reads SGHDN; CDR2 reads FVKESK. Trimming cost V 0 bases and J 7 bases; bases outside gene matches: 3. CDR3 sequence: CASSQETGGAEKLFF. For the CDR3, the DNA is TGTGCCAGCAGCCAAGAAACAGGGGGCGCTGAAAAACTGTTTTTT.

This clone was found a few times. The chain uses TRBV11-2 and TRBJ2-7; D gene uncertain. Germline values: CDR1 SGHAT, CDR2 FQNNGV. V was trimmed by 6 bases and J by 6 bases, leaving 18 bases between them. The CDR3 spans 14 residues. The CDR3: CASSLGVQPLEQYF. The CDR3 DNA reads as TGTGCCAGCAGTCTAGGAGTGCAGCCCCTCGAGCAGTACTTC.

The chain joins TRBV6-5 to TRBJ1-6; 7 nucleotides agree with TRBD1. This CDR3 spans 14 amino acids. Germline CDR1 is MNHEY and CDR2 is SVGAGI. The V gene end was trimmed by 7 bases and the J gene end by 6 bases; junction bases not matched to a gene: 6. CDR3 sequence (DNA): TGTGCCAGCACCAGGACAGGCTTTAATTCACCCCTCCACTTT. This translates into CASTRTGFNSPLHF.

The J gene is TRBJ2-3, the V gene TRBV13; the D is unclear. Germline-derived CDR1 and CDR2 are PRHDT and FYEKMQ (reference sequence). Trimming removed 6 bases at V and 4 bases at J, with 14 bases between. This CDR3 is built from 14 residues. CDR3 region: CASSYVRSPDTQYF. CDR3 DNA: TGTGCCAGCAGTTATGTCCGGTCCCCAGATACGCAGTATTTT.

The chain has TRBV27 and TRBJ1-4; D gene ambiguous. The CDR3 has 14 amino acids. Germline CDR1 MNHEY, CDR2 SMNVEV (reference sequence). V lost 6 bases to trimming and J lost 8 bases, with 16 bases between them. Here the CDR3 reads CASSSIAGGEKLFF. CDR3 sequence (DNA): TGTGCCAGCAGCTCTATAGCGGGCGGCGAAAAACTGTTTTTT.

This rearrangement joins TRBV30 to TRBJ2-3; D might be TRBD1 (6 bases). The CDR3 is made up of 12 amino acids. V lost 3 bases and J 6 bases, leaving 10 bases between the germline ends. Germline lookup yields CDR1 GTSNPN and CDR2 SVGIG (reference sequence). The CDR3 DNA sequence: TGTGCCTGGAGCCCAGGGGCGGATACGCAGTATTTT. Translating gives CAWSPGADTQYF.

This chain links TRBV16 with TRBJ2-7, with TRBD1 matching 7 bases. The CDR3 consists of 17 residues. Germline CDR1 KGHSY, CDR2 FQNENV. The trim removed 4 bases at V and 9 bases at J, leaving 21 bases unmatched. CDR3 nucleotide sequence: TGTGCCAGCAGCCTTACTATGAACAGGGGTCTTGGTGTGGGGCAGTACTTC. It encodes CASSLTMNRGLGVGQYF.

This clone occurred once. The chain is built from TRBV7-9 and TRBJ2-1, with 8 bases lining up with TRBD2. This CDR3 has 14 residues. After removal of 8 bases from V and 2 bases from J, the junction contained 5 bases not matched to a gene. Germline CDR1 reads SEHNR; CDR2 reads FQNEAQ (reference sequence). The CDR3 protein is CASGGRSAYNEQFF. The CDR3 nucleotides read TGTGCCAGCGGCGGGAGGTCAGCCTACAATGAGCAGTTCTTC.

This clone appeared a single time. One junction end does not reproduce the germline sequence, and a read error may be involved. This chain uses TRBV28 with TRBJ2-1; 9 positions agree with TRBD1. The CDR3 spans 16 residues. Germline loops: CDR1 MDHEN, CDR2 SYDVKM. CDR3 nucleotide sequence: TGTGCCAGCAGGGCTGCCGCCGGGACAGGGCGGTTACCGGAGATCTTC. Residues: CASRAAAGTGRLPEIF.

The J gene is TRBJ2-5, the V gene TRBV18, with 8 bases that match TRBD2. V lost 3 bases to trimming and J lost 5 bases; unmatched junction nucleotides: 5. Germline lookup yields CDR1 KGHSH and CDR2 LQKENI. The CDR3 has 14 amino acids. The CDR3 here is CASSPGLAGETQYF. CDR3 in DNA: TGTGCCAGCTCACCTGGACTAGCCGGTGAGACCCAGTACTTC.

The chain is built from TRBV5-1 and TRBJ1-5; no reliable D call. Per the germline V gene, CDR1 is SGHRS and CDR2 is YFSETQ. V dropped 0 bases and J dropped 1 base, with 2 bases sitting between them. The CDR3 extends over 13 amino acids. The CDR3 protein is CASSLESNQPQHF. The CDR3, as DNA: TGCGCCAGCAGCTTGGAGAGCAATCAGCCCCAGCATTTT.

The rearrangement links TRBV18 to TRBJ2-5, with D possibly matching TRBD1 (5 bases). There are 14 residues in the CDR3. With 6 bases removed from V and 6 bases from J, the gap between germline ends came to 17 bases. Germline V gives CDR1 KGHSH, CDR2 LQKENI. The CDR3: CASSLETAAKTQYF. The CDR3 DNA reads as TGTGCCAGCTCGCTTGAGACAGCCGCGAAGACCCAGTACTTC.

As DNA, the CDR3 is TGTGCCAGCAGCTTCTATGGAGATTTCACCGGGGAGCTGTTTTTT. It codes for CASSFYGDFTGELFF. The chain is built from TRBV7-8 and TRBJ2-2; no clear D. Germline lookup yields CDR1 SGHVS and CDR2 FQNEAQ. CDR3 length: 15 amino acids. Trimming shortened V by 3 bases and J by 4 bases, and 12 bases separated the two germline ends.

The chain employs TRBV7-8 and TRBJ2-7; D remains unclear. This CDR3 spans 17 amino acids. The V and J ends lost 2 bases and 5 bases respectively, with 22 bases between them. CDR1 is SGHVS and CDR2 is FQNEAQ in the germline V gene. The CDR3 spells CASSLSVPIFSGNEQYF. DNA of the CDR3: TGTGCCAGCAGCTTATCTGTCCCCATCTTCTCAGGAAACGAGCAGTACTTC.

By proportion, this clone is medium-sized. The rearrangement joins TRBV7-9 to TRBJ2-5, with TRBD1 matching 9 bases. Germline V gene lookup returns CDR1 SEHNR and CDR2 FQNEAQ (reference sequence). The CDR3 is 17 residues long. V lost 4 bases and J lost 2; bases outside the gene matches: 11. In DNA form, the CDR3 reads TGTGCCAGCAGCTCACACCGGGACAGGGTTATACAAGAGACCCAGTACTTC. Amino acids: CASSSHRDRVIQETQYF.

This rearrangement joins TRBV6-6 to TRBJ1-5; 7 bases are a match to TRBD1. J gave up 2 bases and V 6 bases, and 10 bases lay outside the gene matches. The CDR3 is 16 amino acids. Germline V lookup: CDR1 MNHNY, CDR2 SVGAGI (reference sequence). Here the CDR3 DNA reads TGTGCCAGCAGCAGACAGGGCGGATATGGCAATCAGCCCCAGCATTTT. Protein: CASSRQGGYGNQPQHF.

The V gene is TRBV5-1, the J gene TRBJ2-3; 8 bases align to TRBD1. There are 15 residues in the CDR3. Germline CDR1 reads SGHRS; CDR2 reads YFSETQ. V shed 6 bases, J shed 2 bases, and the junction held 8 bases outside the gene matches. Here the CDR3 reads CASMMGQENTDTQYF. The CDR3 DNA follows: TGCGCCAGCATGATGGGACAGGAGAACACAGATACGCAGTATTTT.

The chain is built from TRBV28 and TRBJ2-2; D possibly corresponds to TRBD2 (5 bases). V was cut by 3 bases and J by 6 bases, with 14 bases left in between. The length of the CDR3 is 15 residues. CDR1 and CDR2 from the germline V gene are MDHEN and SYDVKM. The CDR3 nucleotides read TGTGCCAGCAGTTTCCCCCCAAACGGGGCCGGGGAGCTGTTTTTT. Protein product: CASSFPPNGAGELFF.

The V and J genes are TRBV6-1 and TRBJ2-3; tentatively, D is TRBD2 (6 bases). Trimming shortened V by 0 bases and J by 3 bases, and 7 bases separated the two germline ends. Germline CDR1 and CDR2: MNHNS and SASEGT. The CDR3 consists of 14 residues. DNA of the CDR3: TGTGCCAGCAGTGAAGCTGGGAGGACAGATACGCAGTATTTT. Protein: CASSEAGRTDTQYF.

The J gene is TRBJ2-3, the V gene TRBV19; D gene unclear. V was cut by 3 bases and J by 0 bases, with 7 bases left in between. Germline V CDR1 and CDR2: LNHDA, SQIVND (reference sequence). The CDR3 runs to 14 residues. The CDR3 here is CASSISQSTDTQYF. DNA of the CDR3: TGTGCCAGTAGTATCAGCCAGAGCACAGATACGCAGTATTTT.

This clone is medium-sized (0.01 to 0.1%) by share. The rearrangement links TRBV7-2 to TRBJ1-4; D might be TRBD1 (6 bases). Between the trimmed V and J ends, which lost 2 bases and 3 bases, there was a span of 13 bases. Germline CDR1 and CDR2: SGHTA and FQGNSA. This CDR3 is 16 amino acids long. Here the CDR3 reads CASSLSAGASNEKLFF. The CDR3 DNA is TGTGCCAGCAGCTTATCGGCGGGGGCCTCTAATGAAAAACTGTTTTTT.

The chain couples TRBV19 to TRBJ1-1; D ambiguous. V lost 3 bases and J lost 4, with 9 bases in between. Germline V gene sequence: CDR1 LNHDA, CDR2 SQIVND (reference sequence). This CDR3 spans 13 amino acids. The CDR3: CASSIRGITEAFF. The CDR3 coding sequence is TGTGCCAGTAGTATCCGTGGAATCACTGAAGCTTTCTTT.

The chain uses TRBV2 and TRBJ1-1; 11 nucleotides agree with TRBD1. After removal of 2 bases from V and 5 bases from J, the junction contained 10 bases not matched to a gene. Germline CDR1 reads SNHLY; CDR2 reads FYNNEI. The CDR3 totals 17 residues. CDR3: CASSEPRDRGFETEAFF. The CDR3 bases are TGTGCCAGCAGTGAACCCCGGGACAGGGGGTTCGAAACTGAAGCTTTCTTT.

The CDR3 is CASSQTQNTEAFF. For the CDR3, the DNA is TGTGCCAGCAGTCAGACACAGAACACTGAAGCTTTCTTT. The chain recombines TRBV2 with TRBJ1-1; no reliable D call. Trimming removed 5 bases at V and 1 base at J, with 8 bases between. Germline V gene data show CDR1 as SNHLY and CDR2 as FYNNEI. CDR3 size: 13 residues.

The V call is TRBV28, the J call TRBJ2-7; D possibly corresponds to TRBD1 (6 bases). The CDR3 extends over 15 amino acids. CDR1 and CDR2 (germline): MDHEN, SYDVKM. Trimming left V 1 base short and J 5 bases short, with 15 bases between. This chain's CDR3 is CASSLSPTGLNEQYF. The DNA of the CDR3 is TGTGCCAGCAGTTTATCCCCTACAGGGTTGAACGAGCAGTACTTC.

The rearrangement uses TRBV28 and TRBJ1-5; D may be TRBD1 (5 bases). CDR1 and CDR2 from the germline V gene are MDHEN and SYDVKM. V was clipped by 7 bases and J by 5 bases, with 12 bases between them. This CDR3 spans 13 amino acids. The CDR3 DNA reads TGTGCCAGCACCACGACAGCCTATCAGCCCCAGCATTTT. This codes for CASTTTAYQPQHF.

V and J are TRBV19 and TRBJ1-2, with 8 bases fitting TRBD1. Germline CDR1 LNHDA, CDR2 SQIVND (reference sequence). The CDR3 spans 11 residues. V trimming: 8 bases; J trimming: 7 bases; junction bases outside the gene matches: 3. The CDR3 here is CASQGAPGYTF. The CDR3 region has the DNA TGTGCCAGTCAGGGGGCGCCTGGCTACACCTTC.

By frequency in the sample, this clone is medium-sized. The chain joins TRBV7-9 to TRBJ1-6, with no clear D. Germline-derived CDR1 and CDR2 are SEHNR and FQNEAQ (reference sequence). The CDR3 has 13 amino acids. Trimming took 1 base from V and 6 from J, leaving 4 bases between them. The CDR3 DNA is TGTGCCAGCAGCTTAGGGGGTAATTCACCCCTCCACTTT. It is translated as CASSLGGNSPLHF.

The rearrangement uses TRBV9 and TRBJ2-6; D not certain. CDR1 and CDR2 from the germline V gene are SGDLS and YYNGEE. The CDR3 spans 13 residues. Deletions cut 4 bases from V and 2 bases from J, with 4 bases between. CDR3 loop: CASSLPGANVLTF. The CDR3 DNA reads as TGTGCCAGCAGCCTCCCTGGGGCCAACGTCCTGACTTTC.

Points on this clone: Other DNA sequences of this sample code for an identical CDR3. This chain connects TRBV30 to TRBJ1-1, with 9 bases lining up with TRBD1. J gave up 5 bases and V 3 bases, and 4 bases lay outside the gene matches. Germline V gene data show CDR1 as GTSNPN and CDR2 as SVGIG (reference sequence). The CDR3 covers 13 residues. The CDR3 here is CAWSGQGRTEAFF. The CDR3 DNA sequence: TGTGCCTGGAGCGGACAGGGGCGGACTGAAGCTTTCTTT.